A single sample is the source of the 18 T cell receptor beta chains below, sequenced in a study of T cell repertoires in cytomegalovirus infection (dated by TCRdb to between 2018 and 2021). The listed sequencing device is Illumina HiSeq 1500. TCRdb itself trimmed the public reads at Q25 with fastp, ran MiXCR and retained productive beta chains. When rows share a CDR3 protein, they turn into one entry using the most common DNA and genes. Here the sample has 250,000 to 400,000 distinct CDR3 sequences; 20% to 25% occur a single time. About an eighth of the sample lies in the top ten. Their specific antigens are unknown. Per the publication, the treatment or condition label means: in vitro stimulation with specific CMV peptide epitopes to enrich CMV-specific T cells. The source material was cultured PBMCs, sampled from culture after CMV antigen stimulation. Source of these receptors: a human donor in good health (CMV status not recorded). Some clones in this sample may be carry-over from other donors' samples.

This chain joins TRBV18 and TRBJ2-1; 13 bases fit TRBD2. The CDR3 extends over 17 amino acids. In germline, CDR1 is KGHSH, CDR2 LQKENI. V gave up 3 bases and J gave up 2 bases; unmatched junction bases: 4. In nucleotides, the CDR3 is TGTGCCAGCTCACCCGCACTAGCGGGAGGGACCTACAATGAGCAGTTCTTC. This encodes CASSPALAGGTYNEQFF.

This clonotype was observed at least ten times. This chain connects TRBV7-2 to TRBJ2-5; D call uncertain. The V end lost 2 bases, the J end lost 1 base, and 11 bases lay between the germline ends. This CDR3 is 15 amino acids long. Germline V lookup: CDR1 SGHTA, CDR2 FQGNSA. CDR3 residues: CASSLFTEFQETQYF. Here the CDR3 DNA reads TGTGCCAGCAGCTTATTCACAGAGTTCCAAGAGACCCAGTACTTC.

The chain employs TRBV19 and TRBJ2-7; the D gene could be TRBD1 or TRBD2 (7 bases each). This CDR3 has 14 amino acids. With 2 bases removed from V and 3 bases from J, the gap between germline ends came to 11 bases. CDR1 LNHDA and CDR2 SQIVND come from the germline V gene (reference sequence). CDR3 sequence reads: CASSITGEGYEQYF. DNA of the CDR3: TGTGCCAGTAGTATAACAGGGGAGGGCTACGAGCAGTACTTC.

This clonotype was counted many times. The gene calls are TRBV7-2 and TRBJ1-2, with 7 bases fitting TRBD1. The CDR3 extends over 15 amino acids. Trimming at V came to 2 bases and at J to 3 bases, leaving 6 bases not matched to a gene. Looked up from germline, CDR1 is SGHTA and CDR2 is FQGNSA. In DNA form, the CDR3 reads TGTGCCAGCAGCTTAATACAGGGGTTTGACTATGGCTACACCTTC. Translation gives CASSLIQGFDYGYTF. The full variable domain, in which reference TRBV7-2 and TRBJ1-2 provide the parts outside the CDR3, is GAGVSQSPSNKVTEKGKDVELRCDPISGHTALYWYRQSLGQGLEFLIYFQGNSAPDKSGLPSDRFSAERTGGSVSTLTIQRTQQEDSAVYLCASSLIQGFDYGYTFGSGTRLTVV.

The rearrangement uses TRBV6-8 and TRBJ1-5; D possibly corresponds to TRBD1 (5 bases). The CDR3 spans 16 residues. Germline V CDR1 and CDR2: MNHGY, SAAAGT. The V gene lost 2 bases and the J gene lost 2 bases, with 13 bases spanning the gap. The DNA of the CDR3 is TGTGCCAGCAGTTACAGGGCCGGGGCCCGCAATCAGCCCCAGCATTTT. It translates to CASSYRAGARNQPQHF.

This clonotype came up a few times. The chain couples TRBV20-1 to TRBJ1-6; D unresolved. V dropped 3 bases and J dropped 10 bases, with 7 bases sitting between them. The V gene's germline CDR1 is DFQATT and CDR2 SNEGSKA (reference sequence). The CDR3 sequence is 11 residues long. The CDR3 bases are TGCAGTGCTAGCATGGGCTCACCCCTCCACTTT. Its protein is CSASMGSPLHF.

This clonotype showed up just a few times. J is TRBJ1-1 and V is TRBV12-3 or TRBV12-4; possible D gene TRBD1, 6 bases. The CDR3 runs 14 residues. Trimming pared 3 bases from V and 3 bases from J, leaving 11 bases between. CDR3 sequence (DNA): TGTGCCAGCAGTTTCGGGCAGGGGTACACTGAAGCTTTCTTT. Residues: CASSFGQGYTEAFF.

This clonotype has at least ten counts. The V gene is TRBV7-2, the J gene TRBJ1-2, with D unresolved. This CDR3 is built from 14 residues. Germline loops: CDR1 SGHTA, CDR2 FQGNSA. Trimming took 0 bases from V and 6 from J, leaving 11 bases between them. CDR3 nucleotide sequence: TGTGCCAGCAGCTTAGCGCCGGCAGATCATGGCTACACCTTC. Translating gives CASSLAPADHGYTF.

This sequence joins TRBV28 and TRBJ1-2, with D unresolved. Trimming left V 1 base short and J 7 bases short, with 19 bases between. Germline CDR1 and CDR2: MDHEN and SYDVKM. The CDR3 sequence is 16 residues long. CDR3 amino acids: CASSLSALGGGSGYTF. Here the CDR3 DNA reads TGTGCCAGCAGTTTATCAGCTCTTGGAGGTGGCTCTGGCTACACCTTC.

There are a few counts of this clonotype. V usage is TRBV7-8 and J usage is TRBJ2-7; a weak D match, TRBD2 (5 bases). V gave up 2 bases and J gave up 1 base, with 15 bases separating them. Germline V gives CDR1 SGHVS, CDR2 FQNEAQ. The CDR3 contains 16 residues. The DNA for the CDR3 is TGTGCCAGCAGCTTAAAATTGGCGGGTTCGTCCTACGAGCAGTACTTC. Translated, it gives CASSLKLAGSSYEQYF.

This chain uses TRBV6-5 with TRBJ1-2; a weak D match, TRBD1 (6 bases). V gave up 6 bases and J gave up 4 bases, with 12 bases separating them. The CDR3 consists of 13 residues. The germline V gene has CDR1 MNHEY and CDR2 SVGAGI. CDR3 protein: CASSDRFGYGYTF. CDR3 DNA: TGTGCCAGCAGCGACAGGTTCGGCTATGGCTACACCTTC.

This clonotype was detected a few times. The rearrangement links TRBV7-3 to TRBJ1-1; D ambiguous. Germline assignment: CDR1 SGHTA and CDR2 FQGTGA. The CDR3 is 12 residues long. V was trimmed by 2 bases and J by 4 bases, leaving 5 bases between them. CDR3 DNA: TGTGCCAGCAGCTTATCTAGCACTGAAGCTTTCTTT. Amino acids: CASSLSSTEAFF.

In this sample, this clonotype turned up a few times. V is TRBV7-2 and J is TRBJ2-1; 8 bases match TRBD2. This CDR3 is 15 amino acids long. V was clipped by 5 bases and J by 7 bases; unmatched bases: 10. The germline CDR1 and CDR2 sequences are SGHTA and FQGNSA. CDR3 sequence reads: CASSPPGLAENEQFF. The CDR3 DNA reads as TGTGCCAGCAGCCCACCCGGACTAGCCGAGAATGAGCAGTTCTTC.

This chain uses TRBV11-1 with TRBJ2-7, with D tentatively TRBD1 (6 bases). The CDR3 has 13 amino acids. CDR1 and CDR2 from the germline V gene are SGHAT and FQDESV (reference sequence). Deletions cut 5 bases from V and 7 bases from J, with 15 bases between. The CDR3 bases are TGTGCCAGCAGCCCTGGCAGGGGTACAGAGCAGTACTTC. This sequence encodes CASSPGRGTEQYF.

This clonotype was recorded many times. The rearrangement joins TRBV7-2 to TRBJ2-3; 9 positions agree with TRBD1. There are 17 residues in the CDR3. V shed 1 base, J shed 4 bases, and the junction held 9 bases outside the gene matches. Germline CDR1 and CDR2: SGHTA and FQGNSA. In DNA, the CDR3 is TGTGCCAGCAGCTTAGATGGGACAGGGCGTGGATCAGATACGCAGTATTTT. It specifies CASSLDGTGRGSDTQYF. The whole variable domain, remainder taken from reference TRBV7-2 and TRBJ2-3, is GAGVSQSPSNKVTEKGKDVELRCDPISGHTALYWYRQSLGQGLEFLIYFQGNSAPDKSGLPSDRFSAERTGGSVSTLTIQRTQQEDSAVYLCASSLDGTGRGSDTQYFGPGTRLTVL.

This clonotype appeared a few times. CDR3 sequence reads: CASSPWTGGTDTQYF. The DNA of the CDR3 is TGTGCCAGCAGCCCATGGACAGGAGGCACAGATACGCAGTATTTT. V is TRBV7-9 and J is TRBJ2-3; 7 bases agree with TRBD1. Germline assignment: CDR1 SEHNR and CDR2 FQNEAQ (reference sequence). V lost 5 bases and J lost 1; bases outside the gene matches: 6. The length of the CDR3 is 15 residues.

This clonotype was observed a few times. The chain carries TRBV27 and TRBJ2-7, with TRBD2 as a possible D gene (6 bases). This CDR3 is built from 14 residues. Germline V lookup: CDR1 MNHEY, CDR2 SMNVEV (reference sequence). The V end lost 5 bases, the J end lost 3 bases, and 14 bases lay between the germline ends. The CDR3, as DNA: TGTGCCAGCAGTGCGGACTACAGCGTCTACGAGCAGTACTTC. Amino acid sequence: CASSADYSVYEQYF.

The chain has TRBV27 and TRBJ2-3; TRBD2 agrees at 7 bases. The CDR3 runs 14 residues. The V and J ends lost 9 bases and 5 bases, in that order; junction bases with no gene match: 11. Germline lookup yields CDR1 MNHEY and CDR2 SMNVEV (reference sequence). The CDR3 bases are TGTGCCAGAGGGTGTTGCGGGAGAAGAGATACGCAGTATTTT. It translates to CARGCCGRRDTQYF.